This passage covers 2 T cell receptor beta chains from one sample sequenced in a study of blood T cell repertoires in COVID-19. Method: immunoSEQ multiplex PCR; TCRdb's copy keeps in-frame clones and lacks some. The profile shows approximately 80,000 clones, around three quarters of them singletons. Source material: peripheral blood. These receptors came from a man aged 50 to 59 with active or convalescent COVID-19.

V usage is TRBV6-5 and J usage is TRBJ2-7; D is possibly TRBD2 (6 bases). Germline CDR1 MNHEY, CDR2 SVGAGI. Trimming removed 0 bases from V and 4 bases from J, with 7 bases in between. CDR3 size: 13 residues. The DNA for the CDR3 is TGTGCCAGCAGTTACTCGGCGGGGTACGAGCAGTACTTC. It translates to CASSYSAGYEQYF.

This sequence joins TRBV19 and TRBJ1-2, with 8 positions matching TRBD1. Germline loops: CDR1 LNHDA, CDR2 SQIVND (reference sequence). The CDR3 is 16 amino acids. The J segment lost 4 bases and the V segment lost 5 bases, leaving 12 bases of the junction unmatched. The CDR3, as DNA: TGTGCCAGTAGTGAGGACAGGGCGCCGCCATTCTATGGCTACACCTTC. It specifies CASSEDRAPPFYGYTF.